What follows are 21 T cell receptor beta chains derived from one specimen sequenced in a study of long-term antiretroviral therapy in people with HIV. Researchers report immunoSEQ v3.0 was run at survey level. Using immunoSEQ multiplex PCR, the repertoire was profiled, and TCRdb retains in-frame clones only, with some absent. Altogether about 22,000 clones are present, around four fifths being singletons, with the ten largest covering roughly 4.2%. This sample comprised unsorted PBMCs, obtained almost 6 years after starting antiretroviral therapy. Receptor source: a man aged 25 to 45 with HIV.

This clone has a handful of counts. V and J are TRBV28 and TRBJ1-6; no clear D gene. This CDR3 is built from 12 residues. Trimming took off 3 bases at V and 10 bases at J, with 7 bases between the two ends. Germline assignment: CDR1 MDHEN and CDR2 SYDVKM. CDR3 in amino acids: CASSFLRSPLHF. CDR3 DNA sequence: TGTGCCAGCAGTTTTTTACGATCACCCCTCCACTTT.

The chain couples TRBV13 to TRBJ2-1; TRBD2 matches 9 bases. Germline V gives CDR1 PRHDT, CDR2 FYEKMQ (reference sequence). J was trimmed by 7 bases and V by 5 bases; bases with no gene match: 3. This CDR3 comprises 13 residues. CDR3 protein: CASSLTSGNEQFF. Here the CDR3 DNA reads TGTGCCAGCAGCCTGACTAGCGGAAATGAGCAGTTCTTC.

The V and J genes are TRBV6-1 and TRBJ1-5, with D perhaps matching TRBD1 (6 bases). Germline values: CDR1 MNHNS, CDR2 SASEGT. The CDR3 consists of 13 residues. Trimming cost V 6 bases and J 7 bases, with 13 bases left between them. CDR3 in DNA: TGTGCCAGCAGGGCGAGGGGACACCAGCCCCAGCATTTT. Protein: CASRARGHQPQHF.

This clone was found once. This chain joins TRBV29-1 and TRBJ2-7; D is undetermined. V shed 4 bases and J shed 4 bases, with 14 bases lying between them. The CDR3 runs 13 residues. CDR1 and CDR2 (germline): SQVTM, ANQGSEA. Written as DNA, the CDR3 is TGCAGCGTTGCCCAGACTGAGGCGTACGAGCAGTACTTC. It translates to CSVAQTEAYEQYF.

This clone was detected once. J is TRBJ1-1 and V is TRBV7-9; 7 bases are a match to TRBD1. This CDR3 contains 14 residues. CDR1 and CDR2 (germline): SEHNR, FQNEAQ (reference sequence). V trimming: 3 bases; J trimming: 1 base; junction bases outside the gene matches: 2. CDR3 bases: TGTGCCAGCAGCTTTTGGACAGGGAACACTGAAGCTTTCTTT. Its protein product is CASSFWTGNTEAFF.

This clone has a handful of counts. The CDR3 DNA is TGTGCCAGCAGTGAATATGGGGTTGCAGATACGCAGTATTTT. Translation gives CASSEYGVADTQYF. The V gene is TRBV25-1, the J gene TRBJ2-3; D unresolved. The CDR3 has 14 amino acids. V dropped 0 bases and J dropped 4 bases, with 8 bases sitting between them. Germline V lookup: CDR1 MGHDK, CDR2 SYGVNS.

V usage is TRBV5-1 and J usage is TRBJ2-7; TRBD2 aligns across 13 bases. The CDR3 loop spans 15 amino acids. V was clipped by 3 bases and J by 4 bases; unmatched bases: 4. CDR1 and CDR2 from the germline V gene are SGHRS and YFSETQ. The CDR3 protein is CASSYAGLAGYEQYF. The CDR3 coding sequence is TGCGCCAGCAGCTACGCGGGACTAGCGGGGTACGAGCAGTACTTC.

This clone is a singleton in its sample. The chain uses TRBV7-9 and TRBJ1-3; D ambiguous. This CDR3 region has 14 residues. Germline lookup yields CDR1 SEHNR and CDR2 FQNEAQ (reference sequence). Trimming removed 11 bases from V and 0 bases from J, with 14 bases in between. DNA for the CDR3: TGTGCCTTAATGCACGGACGCTCTGGAAACACCATATATTTT. Protein: CALMHGRSGNTIYF.

The CDR3 DNA reads as TGTGCCAGCAGCCTGGGGACAGGGCGTGGGCAGTACTTC. Translated: CASSLGTGRGQYF. V usage is TRBV14 and J usage is TRBJ2-7; 9 bases align to TRBD1. The CDR3 is made up of 13 amino acids. Germline CDR1 SGHDN, CDR2 FVKESK. V lost 4 bases to trimming and J lost 9 bases; unmatched junction nucleotides: 7. The whole variable domain, filled in from reference TRBV14 and TRBJ2-7, reads EAGVTQFPSHSVIEKGQTVTLRCDPISGHDNLYWYRRVMGKEIKFLLHFVKESKQDESGMPNNRFLAERTGGTYSTLKVQPAELEDSGVYFCASSLGTGRGQYFGPGTRLTVT.

V usage is TRBV6-5 and J usage is TRBJ2-7; D uncertain. CDR1 and CDR2 from the germline V gene are MNHEY and SVGAGI. V gave up 2 bases and J gave up 2 bases, with 7 bases separating them. The CDR3 runs 13 residues. CDR3 DNA: TGTGCCAGCAGTTACGGGGAAACCTACGAGCAGTACTTC. It yields the protein CASSYGETYEQYF.

A few counts support this clone. The rearrangement uses TRBV5-6 and TRBJ1-2; weak D call: TRBD1 (5 bases). Germline V gives CDR1 SGHDT, CDR2 YYEEEE. The CDR3 length is 12 residues. V dropped 4 bases and J dropped 6 bases, with 10 bases sitting between them. CDR3 nucleotide sequence: TGTGCCAGCAGCCAAGGGACCGATGGCTACACCTTC. Translation: CASSQGTDGYTF. Combining the CDR3 with reference TRBV5-6 and TRBJ1-2 gives the whole variable domain DAGVTQSPTHLIKTRGQQVTLRCSPKSGHDTVSWYQQALGQGPQFIFQYYEEEERQRGNFPDRFSGHQFPNYSSELNVNALLLGDSALYLCASSQGTDGYTFGSGTRLTVV.

The chain employs TRBV28 and TRBJ2-7; unclear D gene. This CDR3 region has 14 residues. Germline CDR1 MDHEN, CDR2 SYDVKM. Trimming pared 6 bases from V and 2 bases from J, leaving 14 bases between. The CDR3 reads CASSYDSWPYEQYF. The CDR3 DNA is TGTGCCAGCAGCTACGACTCCTGGCCCTACGAGCAGTACTTC.

CDR3 sequence reads: CASSLDRGEGNTIYF. The CDR3 DNA is TGTGCCAGCAGCTTAGACAGGGGGGAGGGAAACACCATATATTTT. The chain employs TRBV7-8 and TRBJ1-3, with 8 nucleotides matching TRBD1. CDR3 size: 15 residues. V shed 1 base and J 4 bases; nucleotides not matched to a gene: 3. The germline V gene encodes CDR1 SGHVS and CDR2 FQNEAQ.

There are a few counts of this clone. The chain couples TRBV19 to TRBJ1-1; D call uncertain. The V gene's germline CDR1 is LNHDA and CDR2 SQIVND (reference sequence). The CDR3 has 13 residues. Trimming took off 5 bases at V and 1 base at J, with 8 bases between the two ends. The CDR3 DNA reads as TGTGCCAGTAGTCTATCGACGAACACTGAAGCTTTCTTT. Encoded protein: CASSLSTNTEAFF.

V and J are TRBV11-1 and TRBJ2-5; D ambiguous. The germline V gene has CDR1 SGHAT and CDR2 FQDESV (reference sequence). The CDR3 runs to 14 residues. V was clipped by 3 bases and J by 0 bases, with 8 bases between them. The CDR3 sequence is CASSFGANQETQYF. The CDR3 DNA reads as TGTGCCAGCAGCTTCGGCGCCAACCAAGAGACCCAGTACTTC. The complete variable domain, with remaining parts taken from reference TRBV11-1 and TRBJ2-5, reads EAEVAQSPRYKITEKSQAVAFWCDPISGHATLYWYRQILGQGPELLVQFQDESVVDDSQLPKDRFSAERLKGVDSTLKIQPAELGDSAMYLCASSFGANQETQYFGPGTRLLVL.

This sequence joins TRBV19 and TRBJ2-2, with no clear D. Trimming pared 5 bases from V and 6 bases from J, leaving 13 bases between. Germline lookup yields CDR1 LNHDA and CDR2 SQIVND (reference sequence). The CDR3 consists of 14 residues. The CDR3 loop reads CASSLRALAGELFF. The DNA for the CDR3 is TGTGCCAGTAGTTTAAGGGCGTTGGCCGGGGAGCTGTTTTTT.

The V and J genes are TRBV4-2 and TRBJ2-7, with 9 bases matching TRBD2. The ends lost 0 bases at V and 3 bases at J; junction bases unmatched: 3. Germline CDR1 reads LGHNA; CDR2 reads YNFKEQ. The CDR3 contains 15 residues. The CDR3 loop reads CASSQEGSGGYEQYF. The CDR3 region has the DNA TGTGCCAGCAGCCAAGAGGGTAGCGGGGGCTACGAGCAGTACTTC.

The CDR3 sequence is CASSAGLDYNEQFF. CDR3 DNA: TGTGCCAGCAGTGCTGGACTAGATTACAATGAGCAGTTCTTC. This chain connects TRBV27 to TRBJ2-1; TRBD2 agrees at 7 bases. CDR1 MNHEY and CDR2 SMNVEV come from the germline V gene (reference sequence). With V trimmed by 5 bases and J by 4 bases, 5 bases remained unmatched. This CDR3 region has 14 residues.

The rearrangement links TRBV9 to TRBJ1-1; D may be TRBD1 (6 bases). Germline V gene lookup returns CDR1 SGDLS and CDR2 YYNGEE. CDR3 length: 14 amino acids. V was pared by 2 bases and J by 6 bases, with 14 bases between. DNA of the CDR3: TGTGCCAGCAGCGTCATGGGGGCTGGTTCTGAAGCTTTCTTT. Its protein is CASSVMGAGSEAFF.

V gene TRBV21-1 combines with J gene TRBJ2-5. TRBV21-1 is tagged as a pseudogene. The CDR3 consists of 14 residues. The CDR3, as DNA: TGTGCCAGCAGCAGGACCGGGACCCCTGCGACCCAGTACTTC. Translated: CASSRTGTPATQYF.

The rearrangement joins TRBV7-2 to TRBJ2-3; 8 bases agree with TRBD2. The V segment lost 3 bases and the J segment 6 bases; nucleotides outside the gene matches: 2. The CDR3 contains 13 residues. Germline CDR1 SGHTA, CDR2 FQGNSA. The CDR3 protein is CASSLRGVDTQYF. CDR3 nucleotide sequence: TGTGCCAGCAGCTTGCGGGGGGTGGATACGCAGTATTTT.